Listed below are T cell receptor beta chains from one sample, sequenced in a study of post-analysis software for immune sequencing data. TCRdb called the PCR reads again in MiXCR, with one record for every CDR3 protein. The data show roughly 700,000 distinct CDR3 sequences, 30% seen once. Sequencing input: blood. Receptors were obtained from a girl aged 5 to 17 with multiple sclerosis. CDR3s include the opening cysteine and the closing phenylalanine or tryptophan. D genes are given only for firm matches. Clone size is stated in some rows and not others, as once, few, many or a class when expanded.

j_call clone_size d_call v_call cdr3_nt cdr3_aa
TRBJ1-4 . . TRBV5-1 TGCGCCAGCAGCTTGGGGGGCACTAATGAAAAACGGTTTTTT CASSLGGTNEKRFF
TRBJ1-2 few . TRBV28 TGTGCCAGCAGTTTCCTCGGGGCGACCTATGGCTACACCTTC CASSFLGATYGYTF
TRBJ2-5 once . TRBV6-2/TRBV6-3 TGTGCCAGCAGTTACTCGAAGCTAGAGACCCAGTACTTC CASSYSKLETQYF
TRBJ1-4 . . TRBV5-1 TGCGCCAGCAGCCACGAAAGAGAGCCCGAAAAACTGTTTTTT CASSHEREPEKLFF
TRBJ2-5 . TRBD2 TRBV18 TGTGCCAGCTCACCTCTCCCCCCTAGCGGGCAAGAGACCCAGTACTTC CASSPLPPSGQETQYF
TRBJ2-5 few . TRBV20-1 TGCAGTGCTAGAGTTGCGGGTGAGACCCAGTACTTC CSARVAGETQYF
TRBJ2-7 . . TRBV6-5 TGTGCCAGCAGTTACTACCCAGGGGTCTCCTACGAGCAGTACTTC CASSYYPGVSYEQYF
TRBJ1-4 few . TRBV27 TGTGCCAGCAGTCGTCGCGTTAATGAAAAACTGTTTTTT CASSRRVNEKLFF
TRBJ2-6 many . TRBV5-1 TGCGCCAGCAGCTCCCGTTCCTCTGGGGCCAACGTCCTGACTTTC CASSSRSSGANVLTF
TRBJ2-7 . . TRBV21-1 TGTGCCAGCAGCCGACGGGTCGAGCAGTACTTC CASSRRVEQYF
TRBJ1-2 few . TRBV3-1 TGTGCCAGCAGCCAAGATTCGGGCGGACTCTATGGCTACACCTTC CASSQDSGGLYGYTF
TRBJ2-1 few TRBD1 TRBV29-1 TGCAGCGCTAGGACAGGGGGCACCTTGTGGTCCTACAATGAGCAGTTCTTC CSARTGGTLWSYNEQFF
TRBJ2-3 few . TRBV6-5 TGTGCCAGCAGTTCTTCCCTGACCACAGATACGCAGTATTTT CASSSSLTTDTQYF
TRBJ1-1 few . TRBV11-1 TGTGCCAGCAGCTTAGTTCGACACACTGAAGCTTTCTTT CASSLVRHTEAFF
TRBJ2-7 few . TRBV20-1 TGCAGCACGGGAAGACCGGGACTGGACTCCTACGAGCAGTACTTC CSTGRPGLDSYEQYF
TRBJ2-3 . . TRBV5-1 TGCGCCAGCAGCTTCACAGGGAACGGGGGTTCAGATACGCAGTATTTT CASSFTGNGGSDTQYF
TRBJ2-4 few . TRBV29-1 TGCAGCGTCGGGACCGGGACCTTCGGCTTTCAGTACTTC CSVGTGTFGFQYF
TRBJ1-2 few TRBD1 TRBV7-2 TGTGCCAGCAGCTTGACTCCTCCGGGACAGCGAAATGGCTACACCTTC CASSLTPPGQRNGYTF
TRBJ2-3 . . TRBV15 TGTGCCACCAGCAGAGATAGTCTCCTCACAGATACGCAGTATTTT CATSRDSLLTDTQYF
TRBJ1-2 few TRBD1 TRBV15 TGTGCCACCAGCAGAGCAGAGAGACAGGGCCCCTATGGCTACACCTTC CATSRAERQGPYGYTF
TRBJ1-4 many . TRBV20-1 TGCAGTGCTACAGGAGGGGCGGGTGAAAAACTGTTTTTT CSATGGAGEKLFF
TRBJ2-5 . . TRBV6-2/TRBV6-3 TGTGCCAGCAGTTATTCCCAGGGATCAAACCAGCCGGAAGAGACCCAGTACTTC CASSYSQGSNQPEETQYF
TRBJ1-2 . . TRBV20-1 TGCAGTGCTAGAGATCAGGGAGCCACTAACTATGGCTACACCTTC CSARDQGATNYGYTF
TRBJ2-5 many TRBD2 TRBV4-3 TGCGCCAGCAGCCAAGACCGGGGACTAGTGGCGACCCAGTACTTC CASSQDRGLVATQYF
TRBJ2-5 few TRBD2 TRBV7-2 TGTGCCAGCCAACTAGCGGGAGGTTGGGAGACCCAGTACTTC CASQLAGGWETQYF
TRBJ1-2 . TRBD1 TRBV12-3/TRBV12-4 TGTGCCAGCAGCCAGGGACAGGACTATGGCTACACCTTC CASSQGQDYGYTF
TRBJ1-5 . . TRBV5-1 TGCGCCAGCAGCTTGGGCTCGGGCGGTAGCAATCAGTCCCAGCATTTT CASSLGSGGSNQSQHF
TRBJ2-5 few TRBD1 TRBV6-5 TGTGCCACTAGGAGACAGGGCAGTCAGACCCAGTACTTC CATRRQGSQTQYF
TRBJ1-5 . . TRBV7-9 TGTGCCAGCAGTGGGGGTTCCCAGCCCCAGCATTTT CASSGGSQPQHF
TRBJ2-1 few . TRBV6-4 TGTGCCAGCAGTCCGGAGGCGGGCGGTGAGCAGTTCTTC CASSPEAGGEQFF
TRBJ1-2 few TRBD1 TRBV20-1 TGCAGTGCTAGAGTCGGACAGGGGGCTAGCGGCTACACCTTC CSARVGQGASGYTF
TRBJ1-4 . . TRBV29-1 TGCAGCGTTTCAGGGGTGGGGAATGAAAAACTGTTTTTT CSVSGVGNEKLFF
TRBJ2-7 . TRBD1 TRBV27 TGTGCCAGCAATAACAGGGGTTCCTACGAGCAGTACTTC CASNNRGSYEQYF
TRBJ2-1 few TRBD1 TRBV10-3 TGTGCCATCAGTGAACCTGGTCAGGGGGCCCGCAATGAGCAGTTCTTC CAISEPGQGARNEQFF
TRBJ1-5 few . TRBV6-5 TGTGCTAGCAGTCGGGGACACCCTAATCAGCCCCAGCATTTT CASSRGHPNQPQHF
TRBJ2-1 many . TRBV4-3 TGCGCCAGCAGCCAAGATGAGGGAGGTGCCTACAATGAGCAGTTCTTC CASSQDEGGAYNEQFF
TRBJ2-7 few . TRBV7-8 TGTGCCAGCAGCCGTATGCGGGTGGACTACGAGCAGTACTTC CASSRMRVDYEQYF
TRBJ2-1 few TRBD1 TRBV24-1 TGTGCCACCAGTGCTTGGGACAGGGCCGTTGGTGAGCAGTTCTTC CATSAWDRAVGEQFF
TRBJ2-7 few TRBD2 TRBV6-5 TGTGCAGCGGGACTAGCGGGCTCCTACGAGCAGTACTTC CAAGLAGSYEQYF
TRBJ2-3 . . TRBV28 TGTGCCAGCAGTTCCAGAAATTCGCAGTATTTT CASSSRNSQYF
TRBJ1-2 . . TRBV9 TGTGCCAGCAACGTAGAGGCCAGTTCTAACTATGGCTACACCTTC CASNVEASSNYGYTF
TRBJ2-7 many . TRBV6-2/TRBV6-3 TGTGCCAGCAGTGACAGGCGATCCTCCTACGAGCAGTACTTC CASSDRRSSYEQYF
TRBJ2-3 once . TRBV5-1 TGCGCCAGCAGCCCAAGGACAGCTTCTAGCACAGATACGCGGTATTTT CASSPRTASSTDTRYF
TRBJ1-4 few . TRBV6-1 TGTGCCAGCAGCGGACATGAAAAACTGTTTTTT CASSGHEKLFF
TRBJ2-1 many . TRBV27 TGTGCCAGCAGCGCGCACGCCTACAATGAGCAGTTCTTC CASSAHAYNEQFF
TRBJ2-7 . . TRBV9 TGTGCCAGCAGCGGAGTCAGTGACTCCTACGAGCAGTACTTC CASSGVSDSYEQYF
TRBJ2-2 . . TRBV3-1 TGTGCCAGCAGCCAAGACTACCGGGCTGGAGCTGACACCGGGGAGCTGTTTTTT CASSQDYRAGADTGELFF
TRBJ1-2 . . TRBV12-5 TGTGCTAGTGGCTCCTCCCTTAACTATGGCCACACCTTC CASGSSLNYGHTF